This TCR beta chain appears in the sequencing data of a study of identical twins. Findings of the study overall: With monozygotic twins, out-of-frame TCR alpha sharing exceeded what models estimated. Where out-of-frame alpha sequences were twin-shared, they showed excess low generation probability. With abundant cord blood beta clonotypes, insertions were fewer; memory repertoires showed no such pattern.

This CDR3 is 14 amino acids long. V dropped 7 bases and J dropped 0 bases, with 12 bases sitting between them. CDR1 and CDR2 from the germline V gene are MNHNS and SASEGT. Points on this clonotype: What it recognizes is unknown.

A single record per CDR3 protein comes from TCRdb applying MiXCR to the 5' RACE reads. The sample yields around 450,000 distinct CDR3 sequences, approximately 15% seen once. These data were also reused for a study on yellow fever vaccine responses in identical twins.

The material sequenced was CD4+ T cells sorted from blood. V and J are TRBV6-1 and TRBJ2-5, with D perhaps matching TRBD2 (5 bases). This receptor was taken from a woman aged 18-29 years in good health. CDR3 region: CASTAGWYQETQYF. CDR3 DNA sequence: TGTGCCAGCACTGCGGGTTGGTACCAAGAGACCCAGTACTTC.